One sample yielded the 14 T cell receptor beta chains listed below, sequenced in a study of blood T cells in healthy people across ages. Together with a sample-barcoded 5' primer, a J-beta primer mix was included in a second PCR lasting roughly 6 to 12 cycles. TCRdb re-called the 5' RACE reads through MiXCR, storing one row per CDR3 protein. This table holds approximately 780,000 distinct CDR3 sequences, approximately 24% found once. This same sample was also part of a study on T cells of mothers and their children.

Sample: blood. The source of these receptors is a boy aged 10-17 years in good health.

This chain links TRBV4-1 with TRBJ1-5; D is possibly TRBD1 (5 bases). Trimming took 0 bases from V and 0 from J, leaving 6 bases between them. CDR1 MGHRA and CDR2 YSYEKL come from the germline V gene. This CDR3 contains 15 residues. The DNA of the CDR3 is TGCGCCAGCAGCCAAGAGGGGGATAGCAATCAGCCCCAGCATTTT. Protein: CASSQEGDSNQPQHF.

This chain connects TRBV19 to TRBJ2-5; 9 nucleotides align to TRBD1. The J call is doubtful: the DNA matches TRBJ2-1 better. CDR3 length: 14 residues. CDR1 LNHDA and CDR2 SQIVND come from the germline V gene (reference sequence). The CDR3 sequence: CASSLQGAIYEQFF. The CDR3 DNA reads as TGTGCCAGTAGTCTACAGGGGGCAATCTATGAGCAGTTCTTC.

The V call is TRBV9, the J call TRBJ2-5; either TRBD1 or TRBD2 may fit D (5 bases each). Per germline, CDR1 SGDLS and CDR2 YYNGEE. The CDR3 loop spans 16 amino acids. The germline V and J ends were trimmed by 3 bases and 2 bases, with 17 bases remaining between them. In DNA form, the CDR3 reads TGTGCCAGCAGCGCGAGAGGAGAGGGGCCTCAAGAGACCCAGTACTTC. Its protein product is CASSARGEGPQETQYF.

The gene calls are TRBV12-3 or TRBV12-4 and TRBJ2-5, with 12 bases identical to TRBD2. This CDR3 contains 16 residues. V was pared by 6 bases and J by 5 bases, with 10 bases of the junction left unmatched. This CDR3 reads CASSPGASGGEETQYF. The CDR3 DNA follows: TGTGCCAGCAGCCCTGGGGCTAGCGGGGGGGAGGAGACCCAGTACTTC.

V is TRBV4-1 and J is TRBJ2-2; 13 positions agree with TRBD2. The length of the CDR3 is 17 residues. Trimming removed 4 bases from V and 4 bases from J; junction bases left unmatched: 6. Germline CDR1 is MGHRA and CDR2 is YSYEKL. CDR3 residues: CASSPGLAGAITGELFF. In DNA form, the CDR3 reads TGCGCCAGCAGCCCCGGACTAGCGGGGGCGATCACCGGGGAGCTGTTTTTT.

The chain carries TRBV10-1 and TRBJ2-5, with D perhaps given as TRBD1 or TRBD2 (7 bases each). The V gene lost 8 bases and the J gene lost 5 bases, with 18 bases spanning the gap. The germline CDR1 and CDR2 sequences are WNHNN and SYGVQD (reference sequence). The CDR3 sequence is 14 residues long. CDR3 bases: TGCGCCAGCGGTCCAGGGGGGGGCGAGGAGACCCAGTACTTC. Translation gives CASGPGGGEETQYF.

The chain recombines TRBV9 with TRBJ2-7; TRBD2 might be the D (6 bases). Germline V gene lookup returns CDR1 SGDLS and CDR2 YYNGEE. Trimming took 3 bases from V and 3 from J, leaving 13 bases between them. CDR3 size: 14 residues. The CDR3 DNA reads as TGTGCCAGCAGCGCCCGGGACTCGGACTACGAGCAGTACTTC. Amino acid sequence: CASSARDSDYEQYF.

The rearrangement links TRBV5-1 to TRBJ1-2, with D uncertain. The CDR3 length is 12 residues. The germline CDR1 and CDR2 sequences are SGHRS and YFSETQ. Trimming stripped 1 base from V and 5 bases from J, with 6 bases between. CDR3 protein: CASSLRSYGYTF. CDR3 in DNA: TGCGCCAGCAGCTTGCGTTCATATGGCTACACCTTC.

Here the CDR3 reads CASSLSPTGLNTEAFF. CDR3 coding DNA: TGCGCCAGCAGCTTGTCCCCGACAGGGTTGAACACTGAAGCTTTCTTT. The genes are TRBV5-1 and TRBJ1-1; 7 bases match TRBD1. Germline CDR1 and CDR2: SGHRS and YFSETQ. V shed 1 base and J 0 bases; nucleotides not matched to a gene: 6. The CDR3 has 16 amino acids.

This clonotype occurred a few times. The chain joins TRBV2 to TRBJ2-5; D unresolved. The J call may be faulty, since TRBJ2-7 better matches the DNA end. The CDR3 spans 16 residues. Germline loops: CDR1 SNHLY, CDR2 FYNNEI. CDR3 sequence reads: CASRPHSGPVNFEQYF. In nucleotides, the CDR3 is TGTGCCAGCAGGCCGCACTCCGGACCGGTCAACTTCGAGCAGTACTTC.

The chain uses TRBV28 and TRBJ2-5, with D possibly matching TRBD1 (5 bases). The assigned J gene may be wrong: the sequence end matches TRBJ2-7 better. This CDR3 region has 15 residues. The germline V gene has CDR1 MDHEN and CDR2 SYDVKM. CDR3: CASSYPGRSTYEQYF. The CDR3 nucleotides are TGTGCCAGCAGTTATCCAGGGCGATCAACCTACGAGCAGTACTTC.

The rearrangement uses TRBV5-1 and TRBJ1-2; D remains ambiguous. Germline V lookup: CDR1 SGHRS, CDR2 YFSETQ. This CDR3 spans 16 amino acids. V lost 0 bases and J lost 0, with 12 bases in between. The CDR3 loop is CASSLVHSRSNYGYTF. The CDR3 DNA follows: TGCGCCAGCAGCTTGGTTCACAGTCGATCTAACTATGGCTACACCTTC.

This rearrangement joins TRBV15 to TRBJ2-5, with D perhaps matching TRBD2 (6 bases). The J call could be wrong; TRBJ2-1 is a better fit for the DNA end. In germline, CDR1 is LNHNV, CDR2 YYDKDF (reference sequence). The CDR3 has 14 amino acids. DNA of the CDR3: TGTGCCACCAGCAGAGATTCGGGGCGGGGTAAGCAGTTCTTC. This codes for CATSRDSGRGKQFF.

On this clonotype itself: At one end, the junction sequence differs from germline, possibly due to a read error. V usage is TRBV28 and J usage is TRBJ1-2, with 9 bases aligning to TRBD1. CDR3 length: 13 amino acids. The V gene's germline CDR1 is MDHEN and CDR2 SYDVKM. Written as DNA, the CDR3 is TGCGCCAGCAGCGACAACAGGGGGCTCGGCTACACCTTC. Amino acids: CASSDNRGLGYTF.